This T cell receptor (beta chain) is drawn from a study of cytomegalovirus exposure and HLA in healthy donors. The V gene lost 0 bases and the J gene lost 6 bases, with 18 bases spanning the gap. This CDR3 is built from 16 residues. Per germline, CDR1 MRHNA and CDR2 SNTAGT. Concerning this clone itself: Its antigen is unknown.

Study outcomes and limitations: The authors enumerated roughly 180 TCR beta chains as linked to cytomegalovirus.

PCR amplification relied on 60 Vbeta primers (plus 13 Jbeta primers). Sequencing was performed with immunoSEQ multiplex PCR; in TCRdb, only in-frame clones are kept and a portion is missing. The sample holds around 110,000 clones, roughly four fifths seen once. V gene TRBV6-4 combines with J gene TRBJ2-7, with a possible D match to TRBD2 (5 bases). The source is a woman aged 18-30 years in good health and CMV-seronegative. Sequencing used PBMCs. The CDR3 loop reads CASSDSDQEVSCEQYF. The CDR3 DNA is TGTGCCAGCAGTGACTCGGATCAGGAGGTTTCGTGCGAGCAGTACTTC.